This entry features one T cell receptor beta chain sequence. Its target is not known. This sample is part of a study of radiotherapy plus CTLA-4 blockade in lung cancer. Broader study findings: With interferon-beta, early dynamics of blood T cell clones were reported to best predict response.

V lost 8 bases, J lost 3 bases, and 4 bases stayed unmatched. There are 14 residues in the CDR3. Per the germline V gene, CDR1 is SGHVS and CDR2 is FNYEAQ. TCRdb's copy holds only in-frame clones and misses some; the assay was immunoSEQ multiplex PCR. The sample includes roughly 90,000 clones, 60% to 85% of them seen just once. The chain has TRBV7-6 and TRBJ2-2; 9 bases fit TRBD2. This clonotype was sampled from a human donor with non-small cell lung cancer who had a partial response to radiotherapy plus ipilimumab. Some clones in this sample may be carry-over from other donors' samples. The sample was peripheral blood, taken from a patient treated with radiotherapy plus ipilimumab. The CDR3 DNA sequence: TGTGCCAGCTTTAGCGGGAGAGACACCGGGGAGCTGTTTTTT. Residues: CASFSGRDTGELFF.